This section outlines one T cell receptor (beta chain) sequence together with its context. The data were taken from a study of T cells in narcolepsy. After removal of 3 bases from V and 3 bases from J, the junction contained 8 bases not matched to a gene. The germline gives CDR1 MGHRA, CDR2 YSYEKL. The CDR3 consists of 15 residues. The table came from immunoSEQ multiplex PCR; TCRdb's copy has only in-frame clones and leaves some out. Counted here are roughly 15,000 clones, about 85% occurring once; the ten biggest clones make up more than 35%. This receptor was taken from a human donor in good health. Sequenced sample: memory (CD45RA-) CD4+ T cells from blood. This rearrangement joins TRBV4-1 to TRBJ2-7; 7 nucleotides agree with TRBD2. This CDR3 is CASSQGEGSHYEQYF. The CDR3 DNA reads TGCGCCAGCAGCCAGGGGGAGGGATCTCACTACGAGCAGTACTTC.